These T cell receptor beta chains were read from a single sample in a study of T cells after yellow fever vaccination. TCRdb passed the 5' RACE reads through MiXCR, listing each CDR3 protein once. The sample yields more than 350,000 distinct CDR3 sequences, roughly 12% seen once. This specimen consisted of PBMCs, obtained on the day of the first yellow fever vaccination. These TCRs come from a young man who received the YFV17D yellow fever vaccine. Each CDR3 is given with its conserved first and last residue.

v_gene	j_gene	CDR3aa
TRBV18	TRBJ2-2	CASSSAQGITGELFF
TRBV4-1	TRBJ2-5	CASSQDPNDRPWGTQYF
TRBV5-6	TRBJ1-2	CASSLFLSYDFYGYTF
TRBV11-2	TRBJ2-5	CASSFTGLRRETQYF
TRBV6-2/TRBV6-3	TRBJ1-5	CASSAAQLLNQPQHF
TRBV6-2/TRBV6-3	TRBJ2-7	CASSSGSFGTYEQYF
TRBV15	TRBJ2-5	CATSFTTYQETQYF
TRBV20-1	TRBJ1-5	CSAATGGLGNQPQHF
TRBV9	TRBJ2-7	CASSVRPAYEQYF
TRBV6-5	TRBJ1-2	CASSSPGQGYIGYTF
TRBV7-8	TRBJ1-2	CASSLGRGYTF
TRBV7-2	TRBJ1-2	CASSLAGTYGYTF
TRBV4-1	TRBJ1-4	CASSQVQGRVGKKLFF
TRBV7-9	TRBJ1-2	CASSSYIGGSGYNF
TRBV7-8	TRBJ2-5	CASSLQGAGGETQYF
TRBV19	TRBJ1-2	CASTDLQEVYGYTF
TRBV6-5	TRBJ1-6	CASSYSGAWTEPNSPLHF
TRBV19	TRBJ2-2	CASSIDRDGELFF
TRBV5-4	TRBJ1-1	CASSPGGDGNTEAFF
TRBV4-1	TRBJ1-1	CASSQGRGARNTEAFF
TRBV18	TRBJ2-3	CASSPGGGDTQYF
TRBV19	TRBJ2-7	CASVGHGGSYEQYF